This TCR beta chain was captured in a study of identical twins. V lost 5 bases and J 7 bases, leaving 9 bases between the germline ends. This CDR3 is built from 13 residues. Germline lookup yields CDR1 LNHDA and CDR2 SQIVND (reference sequence). This clonotype was seen a few times. The antigen is undetermined. TCRdb itself ran the 5' RACE reads through MiXCR, one entry per CDR3 protein. The repertoire holds hundreds of thousands of distinct CDR3 sequences, with less than 9.5% as singletons. The study, taken as a whole, reports: Cross-sectional statistics, not tracking of the same donors, supported the conclusions.

The material sequenced was memory (CD45RO+) T cells sorted from blood. The sequence came from a young woman in good health. The chain employs TRBV19 and TRBJ1-6, with D perhaps matching TRBD1 (5 bases). DNA of the CDR3: TGTGCCAGTAGTGGGGCAGTGAATTCACCCCTCCACTTT. As protein: CASSGAVNSPLHF.